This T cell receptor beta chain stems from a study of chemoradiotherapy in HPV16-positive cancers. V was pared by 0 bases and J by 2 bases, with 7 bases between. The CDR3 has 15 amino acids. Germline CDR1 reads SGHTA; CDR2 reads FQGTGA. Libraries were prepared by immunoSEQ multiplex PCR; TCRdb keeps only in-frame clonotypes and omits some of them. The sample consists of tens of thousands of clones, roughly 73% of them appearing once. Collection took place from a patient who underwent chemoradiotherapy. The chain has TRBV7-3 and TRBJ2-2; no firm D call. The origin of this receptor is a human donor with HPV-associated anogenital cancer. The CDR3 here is CASSLTPENTGELFF. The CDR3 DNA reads TGTGCCAGCAGCTTAACGCCGGAAAACACCGGGGAGCTGTTTTTT.